This TCR beta chain is drawn from a study of T cell responses to AZD1222 COVID-19 vaccine. Whole-study results and caveats: Repertoire sampling was restricted to post-peak T cell response timepoints. Nearly half of spike-specific TCRs reportedly target variant regions that are unmutated in the B.1.351 and B.1.1.7 variants. The breadth and depth of Spike-specific TCRs increased once two AZD1222 doses had been given.

Concerning this clone itself: What it binds is unknown.

Method: immunoSEQ multiplex PCR; TCRdb's copy keeps in-frame clones and lacks some. The sample consists of 250,000 to 300,000 clones, approximately 94% of them appearing once. Analysis merged second doses at about 4 or about 12 weeks. Germline V gene data show CDR1 as SQVTM and CDR2 as ANQGSEA. Trimming left V 4 bases short and J 7 bases short, with 13 bases between. The CDR3 loop spans 13 amino acids. The starting material was peripheral blood, obtained 28 days after the second AZD1222 dose. The chain recombines TRBV29-1 with TRBJ1-4, with D possibly TRBD1 on 5 matching bases. The source of this sequence is an adult who received the AZD1222 COVID-19 vaccine. CDR3: CSVGVATGEKLFF. CDR3 coding DNA: TGCAGCGTTGGTGTGGCCACAGGTGAAAAACTGTTTTTT.